This TCR beta chain was obtained from a study of CD8+ T cells in alopecia areata. Study-wide results and caveats: Across lesional scalp, and particularly alopecia totalis/universalis, clonality surpassed that of normal scalp.

Sequencing relied on a cDNA template that was reverse transcribed from extracted RNA. This table comes from immunoSEQ multiplex PCR, and its TCRdb copy is limited to in-frame clones, with some not included. The table lists fewer than 200,000 clones, approximately 70% of them singletons, with around 10% in the top ten. With regard to this clone: Its cognate antigen is unknown.

Sorting separated CD4+ and CD8+ T cells out of PBMCs. The source of this sequence is a human donor with alopecia areata. The source was CD8+ T cells sorted from blood, collected at week 0.

CDR3 DNA: TGTGCCTGGAGTGTTCCAGAAAAGAGGACCCAGTACTTC. The encoded protein is CAWSVPEKRTQYF. The chain employs TRBV30 and TRBJ2-5; D not resolved. CDR3 length equals 13 residues. V shed 0 bases and J shed 7 bases, with 12 bases lying between them. CDR1 GTSNPN and CDR2 SVGIG come from the germline V gene (reference sequence).